The clone carrying this T cell receptor (beta chain) was seen repeatedly, ten times or more. Its antigen is still unknown. Using its own MiXCR run on the 5' RACE reads, TCRdb lists one record per CDR3 protein. Seen here are a few hundred thousand distinct CDR3 sequences, 8.2% observed once, and the top ten hold around a fifth. Per the germline V gene, CDR1 is SGHAT and CDR2 is FQNNGV. This CDR3 comprises 14 residues. V was shortened by 5 bases and J by 1 base, with 11 bases between the two germline ends. The record originates from a study of T-cell memory formation after mild COVID-19. Notes on the study in general: Several responding clones turned up in pre-infection memory, indicating that cross-reactive memory may have taken part. Clones that got smaller from day 15 to 85 had even CD4/CD8, while clones growing later tipped toward CD4+.

The sequence derives from a man between 18 and 35 years old who had mild COVID-19 (a few samples of this study predate the infection). Cell type and time point are not known. Sequencing was performed on PBMCs or a T cell subset sorted from them (not recorded which). The chain links TRBV11-2 to TRBJ1-1; D remains ambiguous. The CDR3 DNA follows: TGTGCCAGCAGCCCGGGCCGGGGGAACACTGAAGCTTTCTTT. Protein product: CASSPGRGNTEAFF.